The 18 T cell receptor beta chains given below trace back to one sample, sequenced in a study of blood T cell repertoires in COVID-19. Some clones are missing from TCRdb's copy, which holds only in-frame ones; the method was immunoSEQ multiplex PCR. The sample has 140,000 to 150,000 clones; 80% are singletons. Material for sequencing was peripheral blood. The receptors were sampled from a man between 60 and 75 years old with active or convalescent COVID-19.

The chain couples TRBV6-5 to TRBJ2-7, with 12 bases lining up with TRBD2. The germline V gene encodes CDR1 MNHEY and CDR2 SVGAGI. The CDR3 contains 15 residues. The V and J ends lost 2 bases and 6 bases, in that order; junction bases with no gene match: 5. The CDR3 coding sequence is TGTGCCAGCAGTTACATGCTAGCGGGAGGGGGCGAGCAGTACTTC. This encodes CASSYMLAGGGEQYF.

The genes are TRBV19 and TRBJ2-5; D unclear. The ends were cut back, 3 bases at V and 5 bases at J, with 4 bases in the middle. The CDR3 length is 11 residues. Germline V gives CDR1 LNHDA, CDR2 SQIVND (reference sequence). CDR3 nucleotides: TGTGCCAGTAGTATGTCGGAGACCCAGTACTTC. Translated: CASSMSETQYF.

The rearrangement links TRBV15 to TRBJ1-2; maybe TRBD1 (5 bases). V gave up 4 bases and J gave up 4 bases, with 13 bases separating them. The V gene's germline CDR1 is LNHNV and CDR2 YYDKDF (reference sequence). The CDR3 is 14 residues long. The CDR3 here is CATSTEERGYGYTF. The CDR3 DNA reads TGTGCCACCAGCACCGAAGAAAGGGGCTATGGCTACACCTTC.

V and J are TRBV28 and TRBJ1-1; D is uncertain. This CDR3 has 11 amino acids. V lost 7 bases to trimming and J lost 3 bases, with 6 bases between them. Germline values: CDR1 MDHEN, CDR2 SYDVKM. CDR3 sequence reads: CASIRDTEAFF. CDR3 coding DNA: TGTGCCAGCATCCGGGACACTGAAGCTTTCTTT.

The chain recombines TRBV2 with TRBJ1-6; D might be TRBD1 (5 bases). Trimming shortened V by 7 bases and J by 14 bases, and 18 bases separated the two germline ends. The CDR3 runs 13 residues. The germline CDR1 and CDR2 sequences are SNHLY and FYNNEI. The CDR3 protein is CASTLTASGSLHF. Here the CDR3 DNA reads TGTGCCAGCACTTTGACAGCTAGCGGGTCCCTCCACTTT.

The chain combines TRBV6-2 or TRBV6-3 with TRBJ2-3; the match to TRBD1 covers 9 bases. The V segment lost 2 bases and the J segment 6 bases; nucleotides outside the gene matches: 6. Germline values: CDR1 MNHEY, CDR2 SVGEGT. The CDR3 covers 15 residues. The CDR3 DNA sequence: TGTGCCAGCAGTTACCCGGGACAGGGAAGGGATACGCAGTATTTT. Translated: CASSYPGQGRDTQYF.

This chain links TRBV3-1 (or the pseudogene TRBV3-2) with TRBJ2-3, with 7 bases fitting TRBD2. Germline CDR1 LGHDT, CDR2 YNNKEL (reference sequence). V dropped 5 bases and J dropped 3; count of bases not matched to a gene: 17. The CDR3 totals 18 residues. The CDR3 region is CASSNRRASGQNTDTQYF. The CDR3 DNA is TGTGCCAGCAGCAATCGGCGGGCTAGCGGTCAAAATACAGATACGCAGTATTTT.

This chain connects TRBV27 to TRBJ2-7; 11 bases fit TRBD1. V dropped 0 bases and J dropped 3; count of bases not matched to a gene: 1. Germline CDR1 and CDR2: MNHEY and SMNVEV (reference sequence). This CDR3 comprises 15 residues. The CDR3 protein is CASSLSGQGVYEQYF. The CDR3 DNA reads TGTGCCAGCAGTTTATCGGGACAGGGGGTCTACGAGCAGTACTTC.

This clone occurred a few times. The V and J genes are TRBV7-3 and TRBJ2-3; 9 bases map to TRBD2. Germline V gives CDR1 SGHTA, CDR2 FQGTGA. The CDR3 runs 15 residues. Trimming took 2 bases from V and 4 from J; bases not matched to a gene: 4. The CDR3 DNA is TGTGCCAGCAGCTTAGCTAGCGGGACGGCAGATACGCAGTATTTT. Translated, it gives CASSLASGTADTQYF.

The chain has TRBV6-2 or TRBV6-3 and TRBJ2-1; 8 bases agree with TRBD1. This CDR3 spans 16 amino acids. Trimming removed 6 bases from V and 2 bases from J; junction bases left unmatched: 9. In germline, CDR1 is MNHEY, CDR2 SVGEGT. The CDR3 loop reads CASSRPTGATYNEQFF. The CDR3 DNA is TGTGCCAGCAGCCGACCGACAGGGGCGACCTACAATGAGCAGTTCTTC.

This chain's CDR3 is CASSGTGGAGGYTF. In nucleotides, the CDR3 is TGTGCCAGTAGTGGGACAGGGGGCGCGGGAGGCTACACCTTC. The chain employs TRBV19 and TRBJ1-2; 12 nucleotides match TRBD1. This CDR3 spans 14 amino acids. Germline CDR1 LNHDA, CDR2 SQIVND (reference sequence). Germline trimming cut 5 bases from V and 8 bases from J; bases unmatched to any gene: 6.

This clone has a single count. The chain carries TRBV7-9 and TRBJ1-1, with a possible D match to TRBD1 (5 bases). Trimming removed 3 bases at V and 1 base at J, with 6 bases between. The CDR3 loop spans 13 amino acids. From germline, CDR1 is SEHNR and CDR2 FQNEAQ (reference sequence). In nucleotides, the CDR3 is TGTGCCAGCAGCTTCCAGGGGAACACTGAAGCTTTCTTT. Translated: CASSFQGNTEAFF.

The rearrangement links TRBV20-1 to TRBJ1-1; D ambiguous. Per the germline V gene, CDR1 is DFQATT and CDR2 is SNEGSKA (reference sequence). V was cut by 8 bases and J by 1 base, with 8 bases left in between. CDR3 size: 11 residues. This CDR3 is CSTTANTEAFF. Here the CDR3 DNA reads TGCAGTACGACTGCGAACACTGAAGCTTTCTTT.

V is TRBV5-5 and J is TRBJ1-5; 10 bases align to TRBD1. J gave up 5 bases and V 7 bases, and 3 bases lay outside the gene matches. CDR3 length equals 13 residues. The germline CDR1 and CDR2 sequences are SGHKS and YYEKEE (reference sequence). The CDR3 protein is CASGGTGDQPQHF. In DNA form, the CDR3 reads TGTGCCAGCGGTGGGACAGGGGATCAGCCCCAGCATTTT.

CDR3 sequence reads: CASSHYNTEAFF. CDR3 nucleotides: TGCGCCAGCAGTCACTATAACACTGAAGCTTTCTTT. This chain joins TRBV5-1 and TRBJ1-1; D gene unclear. V lost 5 bases to trimming and J lost 2 bases, with 7 bases between them. The CDR3 length is 12 residues. The germline V gene encodes CDR1 SGHRS and CDR2 YFSETQ. The complete variable domain, with remaining parts taken from reference TRBV5-1 and TRBJ1-1, reads KAGVTQTPRYLIKTRGQQVTLSCSPISGHRSVSWYQQTPGQGLQFLFEYFSETQRNKGNFPGRFSGRQFSNSRSEMNVSTLELGDSALYLCASSHYNTEAFFGQGTRLTVV.

The count of this clone is one. The J gene is TRBJ1-1, the V gene TRBV19; TRBD1 is a possible D gene (6 bases). Germline V CDR1 and CDR2: LNHDA, SQIVND (reference sequence). The CDR3 spans 15 residues. The V gene lost 5 bases and the J gene lost 1 base, with 14 bases spanning the gap. CDR3 region: CASSPSGVRNTEAFF. As DNA, the CDR3 is TGTGCCAGTAGTCCTTCAGGGGTCCGGAACACTGAAGCTTTCTTT. The variable domain in full, completed from reference TRBV19 and TRBJ1-1, reads DGGITQSPKYLFRKEGQNVTLSCEQNLNHDAMYWYRQDPGQGLRLIYYSQIVNDFQKGDIAEGYSVSREKKESFPLTVTSAQKNPTAFYLCASSPSGVRNTEAFFGQGTRLTVV.

The gene calls are TRBV7-3 and TRBJ2-1; 8 bases align to TRBD1. The junction had 7 bases not matched to a gene; V was cut back by 6 bases and J by 6 bases. Germline V gives CDR1 SGHTA, CDR2 FQGTGA. The CDR3 contains 14 residues. CDR3 region: CASRTGDFFNEQFF. Written as DNA, the CDR3 is TGTGCCAGCAGGACAGGGGACTTTTTCAATGAGCAGTTCTTC.

The J gene is TRBJ2-1, the V gene TRBV18; TRBD1 matches at 9 bases. The CDR3 totals 16 residues. V was clipped by 6 bases and J by 6 bases; unmatched bases: 12. Per germline, CDR1 KGHSH and CDR2 LQKENI. CDR3 loop: CASSTTGGPHGNEQFF. The DNA for the CDR3 is TGTGCCAGCTCTACCACAGGGGGCCCCCACGGCAATGAGCAGTTCTTC.